These 17 T cell receptor beta chains were sequenced from one sample in a study of neoadjuvant nivolumab and ipilimumab in lung cancer. The data were produced by immunoSEQ multiplex PCR, yet TCRdb's version contains in-frame clones alone and is incomplete. Here the sample spans fewer than 30,000 clones, approximately 85% being singletons. This specimen was tumor tissue, taken after neoadjuvant nivolumab, alone or with ipilimumab, at or shortly before surgery. These receptors were collected from an adult with non-small cell lung cancer.

The V call is TRBV28, the J call TRBJ2-7, with a tentative D call TRBD1 (6 bases). This CDR3 has 15 residues. V was shortened by 6 bases and J by 2 bases, with 17 bases between the two germline ends. Germline V gives CDR1 MDHEN, CDR2 SYDVKM. This CDR3 reads CASRPDRNVPYEQYF. The CDR3 nucleotides read TGTGCCAGCAGGCCAGACAGGAACGTACCCTACGAGCAGTACTTC.

This clone showed up just once. The chain is built from TRBV7-9 and TRBJ2-3; 12 nucleotides match TRBD2. The CDR3 is 17 residues long. Germline V gene sequence: CDR1 SEHNR, CDR2 FQNEAQ (reference sequence). Trimming at V came to 5 bases and at J to 0 bases, leaving 6 bases not matched to a gene. CDR3 nucleotide sequence: TGTGCCAGCAGCCCCTGGACTAGCGGGATGAGCACAGATACGCAGTATTTT. As protein: CASSPWTSGMSTDTQYF.

The chain has TRBV27 and TRBJ1-5, with TRBD1 identical over 9 bases. The CDR3 loop spans 16 amino acids. V gave up 1 base and J gave up 4 bases; unmatched junction bases: 5. Germline V gene lookup returns CDR1 MNHEY and CDR2 SMNVEV (reference sequence). CDR3: CASSLFYGTGNQPQHF. DNA for the CDR3: TGTGCCAGCAGTTTATTCTACGGGACAGGGAATCAGCCCCAGCATTTT.

The gene calls are TRBV11-2 and TRBJ2-5, with 7 bases matching TRBD2. V was clipped by 1 base and J by 1 base; unmatched bases: 3. CDR1 and CDR2 from the germline V gene are SGHAT and FQNNGV. The CDR3 is made up of 15 amino acids. CDR3 coding DNA: TGTGCCAGCAGCTTAGCTCTAGCGGCCCAAGAGACCCAGTACTTC. It specifies CASSLALAAQETQYF.

The CDR3 DNA reads TGCAGCGTAGTGACCGCGATAGAGACCCAGTACTTC. It translates to CSVVTAIETQYF. This chain connects TRBV29-1 to TRBJ2-5; no firm D call. The germline gives CDR1 SQVTM, CDR2 ANQGSEA. The CDR3 has 12 amino acids. V was trimmed by 6 bases and J by 4 bases, leaving 12 bases between them.

This chain's CDR3 is CASGVSRLGTF. Here the CDR3 DNA reads TGTGCCAGCGGTGTCAGCCGGCTGGGCACCTTC. The chain joins TRBV2 to TRBJ1-2; D uncertain. The germline V gene encodes CDR1 SNHLY and CDR2 FYNNEI. The CDR3 is 11 amino acids. V lost 8 bases to trimming and J lost 13 bases, with 17 bases between them.

The J gene is TRBJ2-2, the V gene TRBV29-1; perhaps TRBD2 as D (6 bases). The V and J ends lost 3 bases and 8 bases respectively, with 10 bases between them. CDR3 size: 12 residues. Germline CDR1 and CDR2: SQVTM and ANQGSEA. CDR3 in DNA: TGCAGCGTTGATATGGGACTTGGGGAGCTGTTTTTT. This codes for CSVDMGLGELFF.

This clone was recorded once. V is TRBV5-1 and J is TRBJ1-1, with 10 bases identical to TRBD1. Trimming at V came to 3 bases and at J to 4 bases, leaving 6 bases not matched to a gene. Germline loops: CDR1 SGHRS, CDR2 YFSETQ. The CDR3 runs 15 residues. CDR3 protein: CASSSGGTGVTEAFF. The CDR3 DNA is TGCGCCAGCAGCTCAGGGGGGACAGGGGTCACTGAAGCTTTCTTT.

J is TRBJ1-1 and V is TRBV5-4; 8 bases agree with TRBD1. With V trimmed by 5 bases and J by 5 bases, 8 bases remained unmatched. The CDR3 totals 14 residues. Germline lookup yields CDR1 SGHNT and CDR2 YYREEE (reference sequence). DNA of the CDR3: TGTGCCAGCAGTCCTGGACAGGGTATTACTGAAGCTTTCTTT. It is translated as CASSPGQGITEAFF.

This rearrangement joins TRBV5-1 to TRBJ1-1; maybe TRBD1 (6 bases). The germline V gene encodes CDR1 SGHRS and CDR2 YFSETQ. The V and J ends lost 5 bases and 11 bases respectively, with 25 bases between them. This CDR3 has 15 amino acids. Here the CDR3 DNA reads TGCGCCAGCAGTGAGATCCCCTCAGGGGCGGTGAACGCTTTCTTT. It translates to CASSEIPSGAVNAFF.

The chain has TRBV18 and TRBJ2-3; D might be TRBD2 (6 bases). Germline V gene lookup returns CDR1 KGHSH and CDR2 LQKENI. This CDR3 is 16 amino acids long. V lost 3 bases and J 0 bases, leaving 13 bases between the germline ends. CDR3 loop: CASSPSMAGSTDTQYF. The DNA of the CDR3 is TGTGCCAGCTCACCTTCGATGGCGGGAAGCACAGATACGCAGTATTTT.

This clone has just a few counts. The chain links TRBV7-9 to TRBJ2-7, with TRBD1 matching 9 bases. The CDR3 has 15 amino acids. V lost 5 bases and J lost 3; bases outside the gene matches: 8. Germline V CDR1 and CDR2: SEHNR, FQNEAQ (reference sequence). Here the CDR3 reads CASSETGGDFYEQYF. The CDR3, as DNA: TGTGCCAGCAGCGAAACAGGGGGCGACTTCTACGAGCAGTACTTC. Drawing the rest from reference TRBV7-9 and TRBJ2-7, the complete variable domain is DTGVSQNPRHKITKRGQNVTFRCDPISEHNRLYWYRQTLGQGPEFLTYFQNEAQLEKSRLLSDRFSAERPKGSFSTLEIQRTEQGDSAMYLCASSETGGDFYEQYFGPGTRLTVT.

V is TRBV6-1 and J is TRBJ2-2; either TRBD1 or TRBD2 may supply D (5 bases each). The germline V and J ends were trimmed by 7 bases and 4 bases, with 13 bases remaining between them. The germline CDR1 and CDR2 sequences are MNHNS and SASEGT. This CDR3 spans 14 amino acids. The CDR3 DNA is TGTGCCAGCACGGGACGGCAAACCACCGGGGAGCTGTTTTTT. This codes for CASTGRQTTGELFF.

On this clone: Compared with germline, one end of the junction differs, possibly owing to a read error. The chain is built from TRBV2 and TRBJ2-3; 10 bases are shared with TRBD2. Germline V gene data show CDR1 as SNHLY and CDR2 as FYNNEI. The CDR3 covers 14 residues. The CDR3, as DNA: TGTGCCAGCAGAGAAGAAGCGGGAGGGCTTACGCAGTATTTT. Its protein product is CASREEAGGLTQYF.

The table lists this clone with a few counts. The rearrangement uses TRBV5-6 and TRBJ1-4; TRBD1 is a possible D gene (6 bases). The V and J ends lost 3 bases and 5 bases respectively, with 8 bases between them. Looked up from germline, CDR1 is SGHDT and CDR2 is YYEEEE. The CDR3 covers 13 residues. CDR3 loop: CASSWDTNEKLFF. The CDR3 DNA sequence: TGTGCCAGCAGCTGGGACACGAATGAAAAACTGTTTTTT.

The chain carries TRBV5-1 and TRBJ2-7; 13 bases match TRBD2. The CDR3 spans 14 residues. Per the germline V gene, CDR1 is SGHRS and CDR2 is YFSETQ. V shed 6 bases and J 5 bases; nucleotides not matched to a gene: 5. The CDR3 sequence: CASKPGLAGHEQYF. The CDR3 region has the DNA TGCGCCAGCAAACCGGGACTAGCGGGACACGAGCAGTACTTC.

This clone occurred once. The chain employs TRBV7-9 and TRBJ2-6; D gene ambiguous. Germline V gene data show CDR1 as SEHNR and CDR2 as FQNEAQ (reference sequence). Trimming took 6 bases from V and 10 from J, leaving 13 bases between them. The CDR3 is 13 amino acids. The CDR3, as DNA: TGTGCCAGCAGTTCTGACCTCCGTAACGTCCTGACTTTC. Its translation is CASSSDLRNVLTF.